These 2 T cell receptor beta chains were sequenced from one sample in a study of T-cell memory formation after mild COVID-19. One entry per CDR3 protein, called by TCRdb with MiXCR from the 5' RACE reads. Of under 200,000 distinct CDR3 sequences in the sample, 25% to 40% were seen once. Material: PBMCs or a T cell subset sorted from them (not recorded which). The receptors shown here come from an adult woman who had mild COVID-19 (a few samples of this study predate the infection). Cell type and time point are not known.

CDR3 DNA: TGTGCCAGCAGCCCCGGGACACCGGCGAACGAGCAGTACTTC. Translation gives CASSPGTPANEQYF. The rearrangement links TRBV7-9 to TRBJ2-7; possibly TRBD1 for D (6 bases). CDR3 length: 14 amino acids. V lost 5 bases, J lost 5 bases, and 16 bases lay in between. Germline V gene lookup returns CDR1 SEHNR and CDR2 FQNEAQ (reference sequence).

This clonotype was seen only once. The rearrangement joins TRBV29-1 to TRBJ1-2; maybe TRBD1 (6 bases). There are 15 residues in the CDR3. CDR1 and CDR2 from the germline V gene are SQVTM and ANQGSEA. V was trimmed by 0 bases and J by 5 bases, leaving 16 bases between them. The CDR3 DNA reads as TGCAGCGTTGAAGATGGTCACAGGGAAGGGTATGGCTACACCTTC. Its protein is CSVEDGHREGYGYTF.